Shown below are 10 T cell receptor beta chains from a single sample sequenced in a study of shared clonotypes between healthy human individuals (TCRdb year 2020). The protocol used for the library was the immunoSEQ multiplex PCR assay. The source is immuneACCESS, and TCRdb retained only in-frame sequences with V and J called. Part of the clones is not carried over; for the studies checked, unresolved V genes explain less than half of this, and the remainder is unexplained. The sample table records a few million clones; 80% to 95% of these occur just once. Around 0.4% of the sample rests with the top ten. The sample was naive CD4+ T cells from PBMCs. This sample's cell subset or site label indicates: CD45RA+ positively selected. Receptors were obtained from a man between 18 and 35 years old in good health. Some clones in this sample may be carry-over from other donors' samples.

On this clone itself: Within the sample, other DNA sequences also encode this same CDR3. The chain has TRBV5-1 and TRBJ2-1, with 13 bases identical to TRBD2. This CDR3 comprises 16 residues. The ends lost 4 bases at V and 2 bases at J; junction bases unmatched: 3. Germline values: CDR1 SGHRS, CDR2 YFSETQ. DNA for the CDR3: TGCGCCAGCAGCCCGGGGACTAGCGGGACCTACAATGAGCAGTTCTTC. Amino acids: CASSPGTSGTYNEQFF.

The chain is built from TRBV7-2 and TRBJ2-4; 8 bases match TRBD2. CDR1 SGHTA and CDR2 FQGNSA come from the germline V gene. This CDR3 has 15 residues. V was clipped by 5 bases and J by 1 base; unmatched bases: 4. The CDR3 DNA reads as TGTGCCAGCAGCCCCCGACTAGCGGCCAAAAACATTCAGTACTTC. This sequence encodes CASSPRLAAKNIQYF.

This rearrangement joins TRBV27 to TRBJ1-1; D is ambiguous. CDR1 is MNHEY and CDR2 is SMNVEV in the germline V gene (reference sequence). This CDR3 has 13 residues. V was clipped by 6 bases and J by 1 base, with 9 bases between them. CDR3 nucleotide sequence: TGTGCCAGCAGGGGCAGCCCGAACACTGAAGCTTTCTTT. It encodes CASRGSPNTEAFF.

The V gene is TRBV6-5, the J gene TRBJ1-2, with 7 bases lining up with TRBD1. Germline CDR1 and CDR2: MNHEY and SVGAGI. The CDR3 consists of 12 residues. Trimming removed 4 bases from V and 7 bases from J; junction bases left unmatched: 3. The CDR3 region has the DNA TGTGCCAGCAGTTCCAGGGGGGTTGGCTACACCTTC. It codes for CASSSRGVGYTF.

This sequence joins TRBV9 and TRBJ2-3; the D gene is possibly TRBD1 (5 bases). V lost 4 bases to trimming and J lost 2 bases, with 17 bases between them. The germline gives CDR1 SGDLS, CDR2 YYNGEE. This CDR3 has 16 amino acids. CDR3 in amino acids: CASSLQAWGFTDTQYF. As DNA, the CDR3 is TGTGCCAGCAGCCTACAGGCGTGGGGCTTCACAGATACGCAGTATTTT.

The V call is TRBV11-2, the J call TRBJ2-1, with 7 bases identical to TRBD2. With V trimmed by 7 bases and J by 6 bases, 12 bases remained unmatched. The germline V gene encodes CDR1 SGHAT and CDR2 FQNNGV. The CDR3 spans 15 residues. This CDR3 reads CASTPLSTSSNEQFF. CDR3 coding DNA: TGTGCCAGCACCCCCTTGTCGACTAGCAGCAATGAGCAGTTCTTC.

The chain is built from TRBV10-3 and TRBJ2-7, with a weak D call TRBD1 (5 bases). Per germline, CDR1 ENHRY and CDR2 SYGVKD. Trimming took off 4 bases at V and 9 bases at J, with 19 bases between the two ends. CDR3 length: 14 amino acids. CDR3 in amino acids: CAISAPGGPGLQYF. CDR3 DNA: TGTGCCATCAGTGCACCCGGCGGCCCAGGGTTGCAGTACTTC.

This rearrangement joins TRBV9 to TRBJ2-3; no clear D gene. This CDR3 comprises 14 residues. Trimming pared 3 bases from V and 2 bases from J, leaving 10 bases between. Germline V gene data show CDR1 as SGDLS and CDR2 as YYNGEE. The CDR3 DNA is TGTGCCAGCAGCGCACCCGGGTCCACAGATACGCAGTATTTT. Translated, it gives CASSAPGSTDTQYF.

This sequence joins TRBV28 and TRBJ2-1; TRBD2 matches at 11 bases. The CDR3 is made up of 15 amino acids. The germline V gene encodes CDR1 MDHEN and CDR2 SYDVKM. Germline trimming cut 6 bases from V and 1 base from J; bases unmatched to any gene: 2. The CDR3 is CASRIAGGSYNEQFF. Here the CDR3 DNA reads TGTGCCAGCAGGATAGCGGGAGGGTCCTACAATGAGCAGTTCTTC.

The J gene is TRBJ2-3, the V gene TRBV19; D call uncertain. Looked up from germline, CDR1 is LNHDA and CDR2 is SQIVND (reference sequence). The V end lost 6 bases, the J end lost 5 bases, and 15 bases lay between the germline ends. This CDR3 region has 14 residues. DNA for the CDR3: TGTGCCAGTAGCTCGGCAGGCGTTGGAGATACGCAGTATTTT. This codes for CASSSAGVGDTQYF. The variable domain in full, completed from reference TRBV19 and TRBJ2-3, reads DGGITQSPKYLFRKEGQNVTLSCEQNLNHDAMYWYRQDPGQGLRLIYYSQIVNDFQKGDIAEGYSVSREKKESFPLTVTSAQKNPTAFYLCASSSAGVGDTQYFGPGTRLTVL.